This T cell receptor beta chain was identified in a study of cytomegalovirus exposure and HLA in healthy donors. General study findings and limits: Within an earlier analysis, most TCR beta V segments proved productive either about 87% or about 30% of the time. Apart from CMV serostatus, no immune exposure information was available.

The PCR was carried out with 60 Vbeta primers and 13 Jbeta primers. The data were produced by immunoSEQ multiplex PCR, yet TCRdb's version contains in-frame clones alone and is incomplete. The sample shows over 100,000 clones, over 65% of them seen only once. Every donor was a healthy person donating bone marrow. CDR3 length equals 15 residues. Trimming stripped 6 bases from V and 3 bases from J, with 18 bases between. Germline loops: CDR1 SGDLS, CDR2 YYNGEE. This clone was observed a few times. The antigen is not known. The specimen sequenced was PBMCs. This TCR derives from a man aged 35-49 years in good health and CMV-seronegative. The chain links TRBV9 to TRBJ1-1; a possible D gene is TRBD1 (6 bases). Here the CDR3 DNA reads TGTGCCAGCACCCAGTGGGGGGGCGATGACACTGAAGCTTTCTTT. Protein sequence: CASTQWGGDDTEAFF.